This entry lists 19 T cell receptor beta chains sequenced from one sample in a study of low-dose radiotherapy and immunotherapy resistance in tumors. cDNA synthesis used a TRAV/TRBV-specific primer set for both chains. With a V-primer adapter and a constant-region primer, TCRs were amplified for about 19 PCR cycles. TCRdb reanalysed the reads using MiXCR and keeps one entry per CDR3 protein. The sample lists around 13,000 distinct CDR3 sequences; around 75% were seen once. Receptors originate from a human donor with advanced metastatic prostate, ovarian, gallbladder or colorectal cancer (not recorded which). This table probably holds off-target reads from a library built for another chain.

This sequence joins TRBV19 and TRBJ2-5; D assignment may be TRBD1 or TRBD2 (5 bases each). This CDR3 has 14 amino acids. V lost 3 bases, J lost 7 bases, and 15 bases lay in between. From germline, CDR1 is LNHDA and CDR2 SQIVND (reference sequence). In nucleotides, the CDR3 is TGTGCCAGTAGTATCCGTCGGGGCCGGGGGACCCAGTACTTC. The encoded protein is CASSIRRGRGTQYF.

The chain recombines TRBV18 with TRBJ1-1; perhaps TRBD1 as D (6 bases). Trimming took off 3 bases at V and 3 bases at J, with 11 bases between the two ends. Germline-derived CDR1 and CDR2 are KGHSH and LQKENI. The CDR3 has 14 residues. The CDR3 spells CASSPGGGHTEAFF. The CDR3 nucleotides are TGTGCCAGCTCACCCGGGGGGGGGCACACTGAAGCTTTCTTT. Looking up the rest from reference TRBV18 and TRBJ1-1 gives the full variable domain: NAGVMQNPRHLVRRRGQEARLRCSPMKGHSHVYWYRQLPEEGLKFMVYLQKENIIDESGMPKERFSAEFPKEGPSILRIQQVVRGDSAAYFCASSPGGGHTEAFFGQGTRLTVV.

V gene TRBV6-2 or TRBV6-3 combines with J gene TRBJ2-4; D is uncertain. Germline loops: CDR1 MNHEY, CDR2 SVGEGT. V gave up 7 bases and J gave up 8 bases, with 9 bases separating them. The CDR3 consists of 11 residues. DNA of the CDR3: TGTGCCAGCACCAGCGTGGACATTCAGTACTTC. This gives the protein CASTSVDIQYF.

This clonotype turned up a few times. The chain joins TRBV19 to TRBJ1-4, with D tentatively TRBD1 (6 bases). This CDR3 is 17 amino acids long. The V gene's germline CDR1 is LNHDA and CDR2 SQIVND (reference sequence). Trimming removed 4 bases from V and 15 bases from J, with 30 bases in between. In DNA, the CDR3 is TGTGCCAGTAGTACGCCGCCGGCGGACAGTACCCTACCAATGGTGTTTTTT. Its protein is CASSTPPADSTLPMVFF.

This clonotype was observed a handful of times. The chain combines TRBV12-3 or TRBV12-4 with TRBJ2-3, with 11 bases lining up with TRBD2. The trim removed 6 bases at V and 4 bases at J, leaving 6 bases unmatched. CDR3 length: 15 amino acids. DNA for the CDR3: TGTGCCAGCAGAAATAGCGGGGGGGCCGCAGATACGCAGTATTTT. Translated, it gives CASRNSGGAADTQYF.

This clonotype has just a few counts. The chain links TRBV2 to TRBJ2-5; maybe TRBD2 (5 bases). Germline lookup yields CDR1 SNHLY and CDR2 FYNNEI. The V and J ends lost 6 bases and 7 bases respectively, with 15 bases between them. This CDR3 spans 13 amino acids. CDR3 amino acids: CASRASNPGTQYF. CDR3 sequence (DNA): TGTGCCAGCAGAGCTAGCAACCCTGGGACCCAGTACTTC.

The V call is TRBV6-6, the J call TRBJ2-2; D ambiguous. This CDR3 is built from 15 residues. V was shortened by 6 bases and J by 6 bases, with 17 bases between the two germline ends. CDR1 and CDR2 from the germline V gene are MNHNY and SVGAGI (reference sequence). CDR3 region: CASRRTPVDPGELFF. The CDR3 DNA sequence: TGTGCCAGCAGACGGACCCCCGTAGACCCCGGGGAGCTGTTTTTT.

The V call is TRBV29-1, the J call TRBJ1-5; D unclear. Trimming removed 4 bases from V and 6 bases from J, with 4 bases in between. Germline assignment: CDR1 SQVTM and CDR2 ANQGSEA. This CDR3 has 10 residues. This CDR3 is CSVGGQPQHF. Written as DNA, the CDR3 is TGCAGCGTTGGCGGTCAGCCCCAGCATTTT.

The genes are TRBV18 and TRBJ2-1, with D perhaps being TRBD1 or TRBD2 (6 bases each). V was shortened by 6 bases and J by 7 bases, with 10 bases between the two germline ends. From germline, CDR1 is KGHSH and CDR2 LQKENI. The CDR3 has 12 residues. CDR3 loop: CASSQGGNEQFF. The DNA of the CDR3 is TGTGCCAGCTCTCAAGGGGGGAATGAGCAGTTCTTC.

The chain joins TRBV21-1 to TRBJ2-7. TRBV21-1 has pseudogene status. CDR3 length: 15 amino acids. CDR3 DNA: TGTGCCAGCAGTGAACCTAACGACATTTTTTACGAGCAGTACTTC. Translated: CASSEPNDIFYEQYF.

V is TRBV2 and J is TRBJ2-5; D is uncertain. The germline V gene has CDR1 SNHLY and CDR2 FYNNEI. V was shortened by 7 bases and J by 2 bases, with 14 bases between the two germline ends. CDR3 size: 14 residues. CDR3 DNA: TGTGCCAGCACCTGGTCGGGCGGTCAAGAGACCCAGTACTTC. This gives the protein CASTWSGGQETQYF.

V is TRBV4-2 and J is TRBJ1-3; 8 positions agree with TRBD1. The junction had 10 bases not matched to a gene; V was cut back by 1 base and J by 8 bases. The CDR3 runs 16 residues. The germline V gene encodes CDR1 LGHNA and CDR2 YNFKEQ. DNA of the CDR3: TGTGCCAGCAGCCAAGGCCCGGGAGACAGGGGTGACACCATATATTTT. Translating gives CASSQGPGDRGDTIYF.

The rearrangement links TRBV11-2 to TRBJ2-3; the D is unclear. The CDR3 extends over 17 amino acids. V lost 1 base and J 2 bases, leaving 16 bases between the germline ends. CDR1 SGHAT and CDR2 FQNNGV come from the germline V gene. CDR3 sequence: CASSLGLRPSDTDTQYF. The CDR3 nucleotides read TGTGCCAGCAGCTTAGGGCTGAGGCCCTCAGACACAGATACGCAGTATTTT.

This rearrangement joins TRBV28 to TRBJ2-1; D not resolved. Trimming pared 3 bases from V and 11 bases from J, leaving 17 bases between. This CDR3 is 14 amino acids long. Germline CDR1 is MDHEN and CDR2 is SYDVKM. This CDR3 is CASSFRQPPQKQFF. DNA for the CDR3: TGTGCCAGCAGTTTTCGCCAGCCCCCACAGAAGCAGTTCTTC.

The genes are TRBV6-2 or TRBV6-3 and TRBJ2-3, with 7 bases identical to TRBD1. V shed 10 bases, J shed 3 bases, and the junction held 7 bases outside the gene matches. The length of the CDR3 is 13 residues. Looked up from germline, CDR1 is MNHEY and CDR2 is SVGEGT. CDR3 sequence (DNA): TGTGCCACCCTAGACAGGGTGACAGATACGCAGTATTTT. Encoded protein: CATLDRVTDTQYF.

The genes are TRBV4-1 and TRBJ2-7; the match to TRBD2 covers 9 bases. V trimming: 4 bases; J trimming: 2 bases; junction bases outside the gene matches: 6. Germline assignment: CDR1 MGHRA and CDR2 YSYEKL. CDR3 length equals 15 residues. The CDR3 DNA is TGCGCCAGCAGCCTTAGCGGGGGTTTAACCTACGAGCAGTACTTC. Translating it yields CASSLSGGLTYEQYF.

The V call is TRBV11-2, the J call TRBJ2-1, with 7 bases lining up with TRBD1. From germline, CDR1 is SGHAT and CDR2 FQNNGV. CDR3 length equals 15 residues. Unmatched junction bases numbered 12, after V lost 4 bases and J lost 9 bases. The DNA for the CDR3 is TGTGCCAGCAGCTCCCATCGACAGGGCCGAGGTGAGCAGTTCTTC. Residues: CASSSHRQGRGEQFF.

As for this clonotype: This CDR3 is missing its conserved last phenylalanine or tryptophan, likely due to a read error. V gene TRBV6-2 or TRBV6-3 combines with J gene TRBJ2-7; 7 nucleotides align to TRBD1. The germline V gene has CDR1 MNHEY and CDR2 SVGEGT. The CDR3 totals 13 residues. J gave up 2 bases and V 5 bases, and 3 bases lay outside the gene matches. The CDR3 sequence: CASSPDRTYEQYY. CDR3 sequence (DNA): TGTGCCAGCAGTCCGGACAGGACCTACGAGCAGTACTAC.

This clonotype was counted between two and nine times. The CDR3 DNA follows: TGCAGCGTTGAAGAGGAGGGGTCGGGGGCCGGGGAGCTGTTTTTT. It yields the protein CSVEEEGSGAGELFF. The gene calls are TRBV29-1 and TRBJ2-2; D may be TRBD2 (6 bases). V was cut by 0 bases and J by 6 bases, with 14 bases left in between. The CDR3 is 15 amino acids. From germline, CDR1 is SQVTM and CDR2 ANQGSEA.